These 18 T cell receptor beta chains were all obtained from the same sample, sequenced in a study of T-cell memory formation after mild COVID-19. Via MiXCR, TCRdb re-called the 5' RACE reads, giving one row per CDR3 protein. The sample lists about 420,000 distinct CDR3 sequences; 20% to 25% were seen once. Sequencing input: PBMCs or a T cell subset sorted from them (not recorded which). The receptors derive from an adult woman who had mild COVID-19 (a few samples of this study predate the infection). Cell type and time point are not known.

J is TRBJ2-5 and V is TRBV20-1, with 10 bases that match TRBD1. Germline-derived CDR1 and CDR2 are DFQATT and SNEGSKA (reference sequence). The CDR3 totals 13 residues. V lost 8 bases and J lost 4; bases outside the gene matches: 7. This CDR3 reads CSLRDRGRETQYF. DNA for the CDR3: TGCAGTCTTAGGGACAGGGGTAGAGAGACCCAGTACTTC.

This clonotype was detected only a few times. The chain links TRBV6-2 or TRBV6-3 to TRBJ2-1; either TRBD1 or TRBD2 may fit D (7 bases each). The V end lost 6 bases, the J end lost 12 bases, and 21 bases lay between the germline ends. Germline CDR1 and CDR2: MNHEY and SVGEGT. There are 14 residues in the CDR3. The CDR3 spells CASRKKDRPGGQFF. The CDR3, as DNA: TGTGCCAGCAGAAAAAAGGACAGGCCGGGGGGGCAGTTCTTC.

The chain joins TRBV6-5 to TRBJ2-7; TRBD2 aligns across 14 bases. CDR3 length: 14 residues. CDR1 is MNHEY and CDR2 is SVGAGI in the germline V gene. Trimming removed 6 bases from V and 6 bases from J; junction bases left unmatched: 4. The CDR3, as DNA: TGTGCCAGCAGGACGACTAGCGGGAGGGGCGAGCAGTACTTC. Protein: CASRTTSGRGEQYF.

The gene calls are TRBV11-2 and TRBJ2-7; D is tentatively TRBD1 or TRBD2 (5 bases each). V lost 1 base and J lost 3, with 13 bases in between. The CDR3 extends over 15 amino acids. The germline CDR1 and CDR2 sequences are SGHAT and FQNNGV. The CDR3 loop reads CASSLGVVGVYEQYF. Here the CDR3 DNA reads TGTGCCAGCAGCTTAGGAGTGGTGGGGGTCTACGAGCAGTACTTC.

This clonotype showed up just a few times. The chain employs TRBV4-2 and TRBJ2-7; D not certain. V was trimmed by 0 bases and J by 0 bases, leaving 6 bases between them. Germline CDR1 reads LGHNA; CDR2 reads YNFKEQ. CDR3 size: 14 residues. CDR3 region: CASSQENFSYEQYF. As DNA, the CDR3 is TGTGCCAGCAGCCAAGAAAACTTCTCCTACGAGCAGTACTTC.

The sample holds a few counts of this clonotype. V usage is TRBV7-2 and J usage is TRBJ2-7, with D possibly matching TRBD1 (6 bases). The V gene lost 8 bases and the J gene lost 2 bases, with 13 bases spanning the gap. The germline gives CDR1 SGHTA, CDR2 FQGNSA. This CDR3 has 13 residues. This CDR3 reads CASPLGAAYEQYF. In DNA form, the CDR3 reads TGTGCCAGCCCTTTGGGGGCAGCCTACGAGCAGTACTTC. The variable domain in full, completed from reference TRBV7-2 and TRBJ2-7, reads GAGVSQSPSNKVTEKGKDVELRCDPISGHTALYWYRQSLGQGLEFLIYFQGNSAPDKSGLPSDRFSAERTGGSVSTLTIQRTQQEDSAVYLCASPLGAAYEQYFGPGTRLTVT.

This clonotype was counted only a few times. The chain has TRBV7-3 and TRBJ2-3; TRBD2 aligns across 9 bases. After removal of 2 bases from V and 2 bases from J, the junction contained 5 bases not matched to a gene. The CDR3 is made up of 16 amino acids. The V gene's germline CDR1 is SGHTA and CDR2 FQGTGA. CDR3 sequence (DNA): TGTGCCAGCAGCTTAGTAGCGGGAGCCACCACAGATACGCAGTATTTT. It translates to CASSLVAGATTDTQYF.

The CDR3 is CATSDPNRGYEQYF. The CDR3 DNA sequence: TGTGCCACCAGTGACCCCAACCGGGGTTACGAGCAGTACTTC. This rearrangement joins TRBV24-1 to TRBJ2-7, with a tentative D call TRBD2 (5 bases). V was clipped by 4 bases and J by 4 bases, with 13 bases between them. This CDR3 contains 14 residues. The germline V gene has CDR1 KGHDR and CDR2 SFDVKD.

The gene calls are TRBV20-1 and TRBJ2-1; 8 positions match TRBD1. The CDR3 is 15 residues long. Trimming removed 3 bases from V and 4 bases from J; junction bases left unmatched: 8. Germline CDR1 reads DFQATT; CDR2 reads SNEGSKA (reference sequence). The CDR3 reads CSASSQGARYNEQFF. As DNA, the CDR3 is TGCAGTGCTAGCAGCCAGGGGGCAAGGTACAATGAGCAGTTCTTC.

The V call is TRBV12-3 or TRBV12-4, the J call TRBJ2-1, with D perhaps TRBD2 (6 bases). CDR3 length: 16 residues. V was shortened by 3 bases and J by 0 bases, with 12 bases between the two germline ends. The CDR3 DNA reads as TGTGCCAGCAGTTTTCTAGCGTTGAGCTCCTACAATGAGCAGTTCTTC. Its protein is CASSFLALSSYNEQFF.

J is TRBJ1-2 and V is TRBV4-1; the match to TRBD1 covers 9 bases. This CDR3 spans 17 amino acids. CDR1 and CDR2 (germline): MGHRA, YSYEKL. After removal of 0 bases from V and 5 bases from J, the junction contained 10 bases not matched to a gene. CDR3 protein: CASSQDPEQGAGYGYTF. The CDR3 DNA reads as TGCGCCAGCAGCCAAGATCCCGAACAGGGGGCGGGTTATGGCTACACCTTC.

The chain employs TRBV7-3 and TRBJ2-3, with TRBD2 identical over 11 bases. The CDR3 sequence is 15 residues long. J was trimmed by 7 bases and V by 5 bases; bases with no gene match: 8. The V gene's germline CDR1 is SGHTA and CDR2 FQGTGA. DNA for the CDR3: TGTGCCAGCAGCATACTAGCGGGGGACGTGAATACGCAGTATTTT. Its translation: CASSILAGDVNTQYF.

V is TRBV12-3 or TRBV12-4 and J is TRBJ1-1; 10 bases fit TRBD1. Losses at the gene ends were 7 bases for V and 11 bases for J; bases not matched to a gene: 16. CDR3 length: 15 residues. This CDR3 is CASTRAGQGKGGAFF. DNA of the CDR3: TGTGCCAGCACCCGCGCGGGACAGGGGAAGGGGGGCGCTTTCTTT.

This clonotype showed up just a few times. This chain uses TRBV3-1 with TRBJ2-7, with D tentatively TRBD2 (5 bases). The CDR3 is made up of 14 amino acids. Deletions cut 3 bases from V and 1 base from J, with 10 bases between. The germline V gene has CDR1 LGHDT and CDR2 YNNKEL (reference sequence). This chain's CDR3 is CASSHGGQSYEQYF. The CDR3 DNA reads as TGTGCCAGCAGCCACGGAGGCCAATCCTACGAGCAGTACTTC.

DNA for the CDR3: TGTGCCAGCAGCTTCTATCGGTCAGGGGGCAATGAGCAGTTCTTC. Protein: CASSFYRSGGNEQFF. The chain links TRBV7-2 to TRBJ2-1; 7 bases align to TRBD1. The ends lost 3 bases at V and 6 bases at J; junction bases unmatched: 8. Germline CDR1 and CDR2: SGHTA and FQGNSA. The CDR3 loop spans 15 amino acids.

The J gene is TRBJ2-7, the V gene TRBV7-2; TRBD2 matches at 13 bases. The V and J ends lost 5 bases and 4 bases, in that order; junction bases with no gene match: 11. The CDR3 is made up of 17 amino acids. From germline, CDR1 is SGHTA and CDR2 FQGNSA. The CDR3 spells CASSVTGTSGMLYEQYF. DNA for the CDR3: TGTGCCAGCAGCGTAACCGGGACTAGCGGGATGCTATACGAGCAGTACTTC.

This rearrangement joins TRBV5-4 to TRBJ2-3, with D possibly TRBD1 on 6 matching bases. The CDR3 extends over 14 amino acids. V lost 4 bases, J lost 1 base, and 10 bases lay in between. The germline CDR1 and CDR2 sequences are SGHNT and YYREEE (reference sequence). CDR3 DNA sequence: TGTGCCAGCAGCCTCGGACAGCGCACAGATACGCAGTATTTT. This translates into CASSLGQRTDTQYF.

This clonotype was recorded a few times. The rearrangement uses TRBV20-1 and TRBJ1-6; 8 bases are shared with TRBD1. The germline CDR1 and CDR2 sequences are DFQATT and SNEGSKA (reference sequence). V was pared by 6 bases and J by 9 bases, with 7 bases of the junction left unmatched. CDR3 length equals 13 residues. CDR3 nucleotides: TGCAGTGCAATTGACAGGGGAAGTTCACCCCTCCACTTT. It is translated as CSAIDRGSSPLHF.